This TCR beta chain was obtained from a study of CD8 T cells in ankylosing spondylitis. Germline CDR1 reads SGHRS; CDR2 reads YFSETQ. The CDR3 spans 13 residues. The V gene end was trimmed by 7 bases and the J gene end by 7 bases; junction bases not matched to a gene: 6. General study points: With a CD8+ phenotype, disease-linked clones were relatively rare in peripheral blood. Disease-linked clones reportedly concentrated significantly in matched ankylosing spondylitis synovial fluid. Existing reports had already noted some motif variants in reactive arthritis synovial fluid and blood.

To note about this clonotype: Its antigen is still unknown.

Making use of molecular barcodes, quantitative 5'-RACE generated TCR beta libraries. MiXCR was run by TCRdb on the 5' RACE reads, yielding one entry per CDR3 protein. The sample lists under 250,000 distinct CDR3 sequences; roughly a third were seen once. The chain links TRBV5-1 to TRBJ2-1; TRBD1 matches at 9 bases. Sequences were obtained from blood, either unsorted or a sorted T cell fraction (not recorded which). This clonotype originated in a male donor with ankylosing spondylitis or in good health (not recorded which). The CDR3 DNA sequence: TGCGCCAGCCGAAAGGGACAGGGAAATGAGCAGTTCTTC. Amino acid sequence: CASRKGQGNEQFF.